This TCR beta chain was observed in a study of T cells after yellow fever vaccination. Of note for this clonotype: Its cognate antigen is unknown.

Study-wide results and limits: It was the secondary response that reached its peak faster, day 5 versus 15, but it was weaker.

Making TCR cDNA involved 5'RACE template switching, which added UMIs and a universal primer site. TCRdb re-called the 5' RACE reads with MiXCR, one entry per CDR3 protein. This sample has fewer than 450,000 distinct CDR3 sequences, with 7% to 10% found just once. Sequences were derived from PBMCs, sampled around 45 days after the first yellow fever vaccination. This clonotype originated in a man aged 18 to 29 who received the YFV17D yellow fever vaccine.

CDR3: CASRNTPRENTEAFF. CDR3 coding DNA: TGTGCCAGCAGAAACACCCCCCGGGAGAACACTGAAGCTTTCTTT. This chain uses TRBV7-2 with TRBJ1-1; no firm D call. Trimming cost V 6 bases and J 1 base, with 15 bases left between them. The CDR3 contains 15 residues. Germline CDR1 and CDR2: SGHTA and FQGNSA.